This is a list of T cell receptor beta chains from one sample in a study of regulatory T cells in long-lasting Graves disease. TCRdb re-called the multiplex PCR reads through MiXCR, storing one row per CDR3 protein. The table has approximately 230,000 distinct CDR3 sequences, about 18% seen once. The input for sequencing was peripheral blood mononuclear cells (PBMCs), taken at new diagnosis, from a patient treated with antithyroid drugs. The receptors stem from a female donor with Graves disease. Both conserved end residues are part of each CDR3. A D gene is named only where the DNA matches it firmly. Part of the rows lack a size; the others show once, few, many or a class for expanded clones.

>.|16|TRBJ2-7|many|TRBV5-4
TGTGCCAGCAGCACTGCTTCCGGGACTGGGGCTCTCGAGCAGTACTTC
CASSTASGTGALEQYF
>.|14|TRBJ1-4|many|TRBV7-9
TGTGCCAGCAGCTTTTCGGGCCTAGGTGAAAAACTGTTTTTT
CASSFSGLGEKLFF
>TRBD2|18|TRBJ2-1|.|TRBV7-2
TGTGCCAGCAGCCTGCCGGGACTAGCGGGAGGGGGTTACAATGAGCAGTTCTTC
CASSLPGLAGGGYNEQFF
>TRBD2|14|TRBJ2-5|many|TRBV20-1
TGCAGTGCCGCCAAGGGCGGGGGGGGAGAGACCCAGTACTTC
CSAAKGGGGETQYF
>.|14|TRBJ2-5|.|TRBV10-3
TGTGCCATCAGTGATCCCTCTAGCGAGAAGACCCAGTACTTC
CAISDPSSEKTQYF
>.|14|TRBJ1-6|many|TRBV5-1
TGCGCCAGCAGCTTGGAGCTGGGGAGTTCACCCCTCCACTTT
CASSLELGSSPLHF
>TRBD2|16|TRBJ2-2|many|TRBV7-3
TGTGCCCTAGGACAGGGGACTAGCGGACGCACCGGGGAGCTGTTTTTT
CALGQGTSGRTGELFF
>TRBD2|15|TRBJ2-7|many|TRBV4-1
TGCGCCAGCAGCCATAGACTAGCGGGAGATCGCGAGCAGTACTTC
CASSHRLAGDREQYF
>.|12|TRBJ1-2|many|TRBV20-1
TGCAGTGCTAGGACGGCTAACTATGGCTACACCTTC
CSARTANYGYTF
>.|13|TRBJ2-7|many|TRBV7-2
TGTGCCAGCAGCTTAGGAGGGGAGGACGAGCAGTACTTC
CASSLGGEDEQYF
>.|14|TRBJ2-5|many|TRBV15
TGTGCCACCAGCAGACCGACCGACCAAGAGACCCAGTACTTC
CATSRPTDQETQYF
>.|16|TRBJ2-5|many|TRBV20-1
TGCAGTGCCTACCTGGGGGGAGGGGGCGCGGGGGAGACCCAGTACTTC
CSAYLGGGGAGETQYF
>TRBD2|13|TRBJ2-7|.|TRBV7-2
TGTGCCAGCGGCTGGACTAGCGGCTACGAGCAGTACTTC
CASGWTSGYEQYF
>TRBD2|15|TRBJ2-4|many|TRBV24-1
TGTGCCACCAGTGATTCGTCTAGCGGAGAAAACATTCAGTACTTC
CATSDSSSGENIQYF
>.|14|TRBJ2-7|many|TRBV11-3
TGTGCCAGCAGCTTAGATACGGCAAATTACGAGCAGTACTTC
CASSLDTANYEQYF
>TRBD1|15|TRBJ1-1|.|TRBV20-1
TGCAGTGCTAGTTCCTACAGGGGGGGGAACACTGAAGCTTGCTTT
CSASSYRGGNTEACF
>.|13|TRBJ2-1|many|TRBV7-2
TGTGCCAGCAGCCAGAGTTCGGACAATGAGCAGTTCTTC
CASSQSSDNEQFF
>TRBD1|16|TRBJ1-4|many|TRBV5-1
TGCGCCAGCAGCCCATCGACAGGGGTCGGAAATGAAAAACTGTTTTTT
CASSPSTGVGNEKLFF
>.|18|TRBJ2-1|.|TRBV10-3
TGTGCCATCAGTGAGTCGGGACGGAGCAATGCTATACACAATGAGCAGTTCTTC
CAISESGRSNAIHNEQFF
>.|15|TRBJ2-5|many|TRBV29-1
TGCAGCGTCCCGCCCCCTACTAGTTACCAAGAGACCCAGTACTTC
CSVPPPTSYQETQYF
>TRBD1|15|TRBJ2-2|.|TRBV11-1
TGTGCCAGCAGCCGAACCGCAGGGGGTTTCGGGGAGCTGTTTTTT
CASSRTAGGFGELFF
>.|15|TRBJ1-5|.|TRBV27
TGTGCCAGCAGTTTATCTGTGTATAGCAATCAGCCCCAGCATTTT
CASSLSVYSNQPQHF
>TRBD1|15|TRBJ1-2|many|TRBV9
TGTGCCAGCAGCCCTCACCGGGACAGTAACTATGGCTACACCTTC
CASSPHRDSNYGYTF
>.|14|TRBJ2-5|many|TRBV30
TGTGCCTGGAGTGACGGGCGGGGCCAAGAGACCCAGTACTTC
CAWSDGRGQETQYF
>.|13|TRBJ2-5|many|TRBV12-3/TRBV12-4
TGTGCCAGCAGTTTAGTCATCCAAGAGACCCAGTACTTC
CASSLVIQETQYF
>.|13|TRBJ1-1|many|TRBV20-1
TGCAGTGCGATCACGGACACTTCTACTGAAGCTTTCTTT
CSAITDTSTEAFF
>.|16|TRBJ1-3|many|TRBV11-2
TGTGCCAGCAGCTTAAAGGGGCCGTACTCTGGAAACACCATATATTTT
CASSLKGPYSGNTIYF
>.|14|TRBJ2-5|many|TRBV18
TGTGCCAGCTCACTGATGGACCTGGGGGAGACCCAGTACTTC
CASSLMDLGETQYF
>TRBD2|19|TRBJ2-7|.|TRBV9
TGTGCCAGCAGCGTAGAGGGGACTAGCGGGGCCCCCTTCTCCTACGAGCAGTACTTC
CASSVEGTSGAPFSYEQYF
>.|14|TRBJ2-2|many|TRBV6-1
TGTGCCAGCAGTCCCCTCAGAGCGACCGGGGAGCTGTTTTTT
CASSPLRATGELFF
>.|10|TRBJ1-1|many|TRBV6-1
TGTGCCAGCAGAGATACTGAAGCTTTCTTT
CASRDTEAFF
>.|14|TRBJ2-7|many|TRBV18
TGTGCCAGCTCACCACAGGCGCAGATTTACGAGCAGTACTTC
CASSPQAQIYEQYF
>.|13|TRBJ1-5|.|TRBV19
TGTGCCAGTAGTATTGGTATCAATCAGCCCCAGCATTTT
CASSIGINQPQHF
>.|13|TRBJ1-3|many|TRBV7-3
TGTGCCAGCAGCTTAACGTTCGGAAACACCATATATTTT
CASSLTFGNTIYF
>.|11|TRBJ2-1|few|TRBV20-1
TGCAGTGCTAGAGATAACGTCCTCGAGTTCTTC
CSARDNVLEFF
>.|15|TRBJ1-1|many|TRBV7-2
TGTGCCAGCAGCTTCAGGTCAAGGGCGGAAACTGAAGCTTTCTTT
CASSFRSRAETEAFF
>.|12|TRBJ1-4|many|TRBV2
TGTGCCACCCGGCGGATGAATGAAAAACTGTTTTTT
CATRRMNEKLFF
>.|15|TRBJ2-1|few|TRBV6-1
TGTGCCAGCAGCTCAATATTACAGGGAATTAATGAGCAGTTCTTC
CASSSILQGINEQFF
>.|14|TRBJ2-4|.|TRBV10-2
TGCGCCAGCAGTGCCCGAGGGGTTGAAAACATTCAGTACTTC
CASSARGVENIQYF
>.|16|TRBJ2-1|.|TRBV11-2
TGTGCCAGCAGCTCACCGCGGTTGGGGTCCTACAATGAGCAGTTCTTC
CASSSPRLGSYNEQFF
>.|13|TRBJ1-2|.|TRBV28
TGTGCCAGCAGGCGGCCGGCGGAGTATGGCTACACCTTC
CASRRPAEYGYTF
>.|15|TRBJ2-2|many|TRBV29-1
TGCAGCGTTGACTACGGTACGGGTTTCGCCGGGGAGCTGTTTTTT
CSVDYGTGFAGELFF
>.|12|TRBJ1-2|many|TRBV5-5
TGTGCCAGCAATGACGGCGTCTATGGCTACACCTTC
CASNDGVYGYTF
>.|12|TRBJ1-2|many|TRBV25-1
TGTGCCAGCAGTGCGGGCTTCTATGGCTACACCTTC
CASSAGFYGYTF
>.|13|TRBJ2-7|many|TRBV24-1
TGTGCCACCAGTGATTCTTACGGATACGAGCAGTACTTC
CATSDSYGYEQYF
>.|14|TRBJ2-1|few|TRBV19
TGTGCCAGTAGTATCGGGAGCTCCTACAATGAGCAGTTCTTC
CASSIGSSYNEQFF
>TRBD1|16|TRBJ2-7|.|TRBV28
TGTGCCAGCAGTTCCGTCAGGGGACAGGGGAGCTACGAGCAGTACTTC
CASSSVRGQGSYEQYF
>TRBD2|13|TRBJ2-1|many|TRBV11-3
TGTGCCAGCAGCTCTTGGACTAGCAATGAGCAGTTCTTC
CASSSWTSNEQFF
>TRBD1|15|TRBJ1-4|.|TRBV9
TGTGCCAGCAGCGTAGACAGGGGGCTGCGTGAAAAACTGTTTTTT
CASSVDRGLREKLFF
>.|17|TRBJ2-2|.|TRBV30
TGTGCCTGGAGTGTGAGCGACTTTTTGGCGAACACCGGGGAGCTGTTTTTT
CAWSVSDFLANTGELFF
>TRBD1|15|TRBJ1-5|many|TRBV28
TGTGCCAGCAGTTTAAGGGACAGGGGGAATCAGCCCCAGCATTTT
CASSLRDRGNQPQHF
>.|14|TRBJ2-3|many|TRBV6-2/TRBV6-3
TGTGCCAGCAAATTGGGGGGAGTCCCAGATACGCAGTATTTT
CASKLGGVPDTQYF
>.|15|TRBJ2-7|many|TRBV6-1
TGTGCCAGCAGTGAAGGTGGGGGCCCCTCGAACGAGCAGTACTTC
CASSEGGGPSNEQYF
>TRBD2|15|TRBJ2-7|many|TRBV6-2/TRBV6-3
TGTGCCTCGAAGGGGTTAGCGGGAGTCGCGTACGAGCAGTACTTC
CASKGLAGVAYEQYF
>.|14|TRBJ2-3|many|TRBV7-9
TGTGCCAGCAGCTTAGTTTTAGATACAGATACGCAGTATTTT
CASSLVLDTDTQYF
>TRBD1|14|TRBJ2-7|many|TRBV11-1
TGTGCCAGCAGCGTGACAGGGGGGCCCTACGAGCAGTACTTC
CASSVTGGPYEQYF
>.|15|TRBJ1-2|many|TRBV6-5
TGTGCCAGCAGTTACTCATCCAGCTCTAACTATGGCTACACCTTC
CASSYSSSSNYGYTF
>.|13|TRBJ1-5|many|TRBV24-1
TGTGCCACCAGTGAGAGCGTCAATCAGCCCCAGCATTTT
CATSESVNQPQHF